This T cell receptor beta chain emerged from a study of post-analysis software for immune sequencing data. Notes on this clonotype: No antigen is known for it.

Incorporated into the TCR beta cDNA libraries were unique molecular identifiers, which served to reduce PCR and sequencing biases. From the PCR reads, TCRdb called clonotypes with MiXCR, one entry per CDR3 protein. Of 450,000 or so distinct CDR3 sequences listed, roughly 46% are singletons. The length of the CDR3 is 15 residues. The V gene end was trimmed by 2 bases and the J gene end by 2 bases; junction bases not matched to a gene: 4. CDR1 and CDR2 (germline): MNHEY, SVGEGT. Findings and caveats of the study: Relative to controls, patients had a few TRBV segments at higher frequency, with TRBV5-6, TRBV5-1 and TRBV20-1 among these.

The sequence was obtained from a girl aged 5 to 17 with multiple sclerosis. The sequenced sample was blood. The rearrangement links TRBV6-2 or TRBV6-3 to TRBJ2-7; 9 nucleotides align to TRBD1. CDR3 sequence (DNA): TGTGCCAGCAGTTACATGGGACAGGGTACCTACGAGCAGTACTTC. It yields the protein CASSYMGQGTYEQYF.